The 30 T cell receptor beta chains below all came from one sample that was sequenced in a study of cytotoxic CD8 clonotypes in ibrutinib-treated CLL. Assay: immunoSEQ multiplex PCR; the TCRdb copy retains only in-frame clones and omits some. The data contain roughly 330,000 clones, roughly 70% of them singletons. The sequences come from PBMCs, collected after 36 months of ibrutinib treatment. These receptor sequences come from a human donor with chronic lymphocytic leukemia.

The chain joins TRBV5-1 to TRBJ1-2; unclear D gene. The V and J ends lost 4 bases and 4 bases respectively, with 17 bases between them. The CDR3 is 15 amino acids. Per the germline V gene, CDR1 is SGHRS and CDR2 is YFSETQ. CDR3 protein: CASSQLGSGFYGYTF. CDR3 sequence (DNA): TGCGCCAGCAGCCAATTGGGGAGCGGATTCTATGGCTACACCTTC. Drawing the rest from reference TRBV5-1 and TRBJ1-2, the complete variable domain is KAGVTQTPRYLIKTRGQQVTLSCSPISGHRSVSWYQQTPGQGLQFLFEYFSETQRNKGNFPGRFSGRQFSNSRSEMNVSTLELGDSALYLCASSQLGSGFYGYTFGSGTRLTVV.

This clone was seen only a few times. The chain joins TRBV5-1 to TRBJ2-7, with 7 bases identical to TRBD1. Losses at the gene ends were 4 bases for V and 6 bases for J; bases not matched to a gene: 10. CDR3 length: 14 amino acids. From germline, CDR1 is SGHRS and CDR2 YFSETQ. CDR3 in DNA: TGCGCCAGCAGCAAAAACAGGGGTGTTAGCGAGCAGTACTTC. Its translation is CASSKNRGVSEQYF.

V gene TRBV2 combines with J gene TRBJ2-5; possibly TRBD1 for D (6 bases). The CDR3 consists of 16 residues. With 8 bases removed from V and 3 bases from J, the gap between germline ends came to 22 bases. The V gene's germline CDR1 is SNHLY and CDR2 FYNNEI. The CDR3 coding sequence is TGTGCCAGCCCTAAGTTCGGCCCCGAGGGGGAAGAGACCCAGTACTTC. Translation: CASPKFGPEGEETQYF. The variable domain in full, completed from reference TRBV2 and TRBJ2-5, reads EPEVTQTPSHQVTQMGQEVILRCVPISNHLYFYWYRQILGQKVEFLVSFYNNEISEKSEIFDDQFSVERPDGSNFTLKIRSTKLEDSAMYFCASPKFGPEGEETQYFGPGTRLLVL.

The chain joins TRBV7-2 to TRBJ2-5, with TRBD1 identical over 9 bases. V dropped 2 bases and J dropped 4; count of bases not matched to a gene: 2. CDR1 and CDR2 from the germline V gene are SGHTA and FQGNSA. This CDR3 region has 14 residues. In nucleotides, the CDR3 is TGTGCCAGCAGCTTACCGGGACAGGGAGAGACCCAGTACTTC. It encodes CASSLPGQGETQYF.

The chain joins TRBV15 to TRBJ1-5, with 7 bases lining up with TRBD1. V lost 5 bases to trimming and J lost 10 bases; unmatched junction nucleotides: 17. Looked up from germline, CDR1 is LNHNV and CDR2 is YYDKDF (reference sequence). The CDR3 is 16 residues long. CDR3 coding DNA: TGTGCCACCAGCCCTAGGGGCCACCACAGGGGCCGACCCCAGCATTTT. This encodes CATSPRGHHRGRPQHF.

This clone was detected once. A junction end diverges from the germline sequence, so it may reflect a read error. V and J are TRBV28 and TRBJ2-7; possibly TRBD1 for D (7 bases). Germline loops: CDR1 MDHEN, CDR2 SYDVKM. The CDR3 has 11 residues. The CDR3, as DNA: TGTGCCAGCAGCGAGGGGGCGGGACAAGGCTTC. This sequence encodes CASSEGAGQGF.

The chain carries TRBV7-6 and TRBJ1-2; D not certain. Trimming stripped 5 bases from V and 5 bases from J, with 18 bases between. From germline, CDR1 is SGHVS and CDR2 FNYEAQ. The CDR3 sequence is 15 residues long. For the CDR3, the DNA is TGTGCCAGCAGCCCCCTAAAGGGAGGTTCATATGGCTACACCTTC. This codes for CASSPLKGGSYGYTF.

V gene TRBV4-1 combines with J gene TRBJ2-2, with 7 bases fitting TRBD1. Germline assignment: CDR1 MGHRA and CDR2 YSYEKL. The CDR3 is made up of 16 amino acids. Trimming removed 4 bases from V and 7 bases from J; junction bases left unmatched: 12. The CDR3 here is CASSRQYRGTIGELFF. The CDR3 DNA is TGCGCCAGCAGCCGACAATACAGGGGAACCATCGGGGAGCTGTTTTTT.

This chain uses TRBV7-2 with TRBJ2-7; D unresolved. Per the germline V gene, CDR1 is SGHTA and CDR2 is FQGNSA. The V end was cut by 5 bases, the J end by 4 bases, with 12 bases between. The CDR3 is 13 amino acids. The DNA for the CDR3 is TGTGCCAGCAGCCCCGGCCTCAGGTACGAGCAGTACTTC. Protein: CASSPGLRYEQYF.

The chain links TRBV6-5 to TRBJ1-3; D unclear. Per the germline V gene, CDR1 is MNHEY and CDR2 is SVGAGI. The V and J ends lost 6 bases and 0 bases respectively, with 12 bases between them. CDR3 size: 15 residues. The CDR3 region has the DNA TGTGCCAGCAGCTCGACACCTCGCTCTGGAAACACCATATATTTT. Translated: CASSSTPRSGNTIYF.

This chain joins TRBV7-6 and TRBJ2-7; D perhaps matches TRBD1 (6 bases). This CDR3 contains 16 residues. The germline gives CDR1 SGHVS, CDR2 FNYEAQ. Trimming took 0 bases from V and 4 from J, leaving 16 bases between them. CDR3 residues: CASSLASRGYGYEQYF. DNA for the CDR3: TGTGCCAGCAGCTTAGCCTCCAGGGGATACGGGTACGAGCAGTACTTC.

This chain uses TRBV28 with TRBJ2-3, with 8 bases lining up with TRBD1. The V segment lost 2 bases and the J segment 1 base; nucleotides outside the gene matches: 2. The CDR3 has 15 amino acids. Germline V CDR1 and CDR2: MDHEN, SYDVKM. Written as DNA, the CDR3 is TGTGCCAGCAGTTTACAGGGGGCTGGCACAGATACGCAGTATTTT. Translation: CASSLQGAGTDTQYF.

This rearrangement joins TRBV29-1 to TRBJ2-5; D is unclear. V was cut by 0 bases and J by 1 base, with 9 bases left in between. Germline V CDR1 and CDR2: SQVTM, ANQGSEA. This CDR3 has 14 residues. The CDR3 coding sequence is TGCAGCGTTGAAGATCGGCGGACCCAAGAGACCCAGTACTTC. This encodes CSVEDRRTQETQYF.

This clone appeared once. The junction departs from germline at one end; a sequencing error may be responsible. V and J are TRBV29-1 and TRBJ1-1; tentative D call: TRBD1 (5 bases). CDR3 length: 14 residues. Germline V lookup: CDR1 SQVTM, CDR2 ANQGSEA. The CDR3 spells CRVGDSDFRTEAFF. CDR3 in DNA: TGCAGGGTTGGTGACAGCGACTTCCGGACTGAAGCTTTCTTT. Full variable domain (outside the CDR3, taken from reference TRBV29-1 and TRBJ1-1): SAVISQKPSRDICQRGTSLTIQCQVDSQVTMMFWYRQQPGQSLTLIATANQGSEATYESGFVIDKFPISRPNLTFSTLTVSNMSPEDSSIYLCRVGDSDFRTEAFFGQGTRLTVV.

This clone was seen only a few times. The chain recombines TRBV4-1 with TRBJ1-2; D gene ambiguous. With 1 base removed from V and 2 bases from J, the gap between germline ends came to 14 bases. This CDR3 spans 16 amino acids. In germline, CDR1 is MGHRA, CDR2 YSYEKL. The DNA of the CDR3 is TGCGCCAGCAGCCAAGGGTCGGGCAGGAGGAACTATGGCTACACCTTC. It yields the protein CASSQGSGRRNYGYTF.

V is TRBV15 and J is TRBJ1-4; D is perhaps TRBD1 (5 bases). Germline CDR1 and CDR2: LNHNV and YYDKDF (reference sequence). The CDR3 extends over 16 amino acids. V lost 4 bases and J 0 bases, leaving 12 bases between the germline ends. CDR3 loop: CATSTGGRATNEKLFF. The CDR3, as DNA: TGTGCCACCAGCACCGGTGGCAGGGCAACTAATGAAAAACTGTTTTTT.

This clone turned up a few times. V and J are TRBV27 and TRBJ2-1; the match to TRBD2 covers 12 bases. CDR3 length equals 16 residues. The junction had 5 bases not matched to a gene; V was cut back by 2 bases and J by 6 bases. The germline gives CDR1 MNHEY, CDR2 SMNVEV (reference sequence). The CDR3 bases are TGTGCCAGCAGTTTACCCGGACTAGCGGGGCCCAATGAGCAGTTCTTC. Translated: CASSLPGLAGPNEQFF.

CDR3 bases: TGTGCCAGCAGGGGGACAGGTGCCGGAGAGACCCAGTACTTC. This encodes CASRGTGAGETQYF. V is TRBV7-2 and J is TRBJ2-5; 8 nucleotides line up with TRBD1. The length of the CDR3 is 14 residues. V trimming: 6 bases; J trimming: 4 bases; junction bases outside the gene matches: 7. Germline CDR1 is SGHTA and CDR2 is FQGNSA.

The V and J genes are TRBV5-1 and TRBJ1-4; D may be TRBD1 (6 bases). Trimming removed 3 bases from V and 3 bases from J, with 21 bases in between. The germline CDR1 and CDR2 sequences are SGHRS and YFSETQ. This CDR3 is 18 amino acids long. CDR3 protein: CASSYSTLKGGANEKLFF. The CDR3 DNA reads TGCGCCAGCAGCTACTCGACCCTAAAAGGGGGAGCTAATGAAAAACTGTTTTTT.

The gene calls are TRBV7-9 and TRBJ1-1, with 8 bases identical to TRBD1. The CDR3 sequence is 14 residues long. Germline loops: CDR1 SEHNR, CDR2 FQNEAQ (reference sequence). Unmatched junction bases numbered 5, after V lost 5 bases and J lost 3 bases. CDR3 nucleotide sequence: TGTGCCAGCAGCGAACAGGGGGATCACACTGAAGCTTTCTTT. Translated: CASSEQGDHTEAFF.

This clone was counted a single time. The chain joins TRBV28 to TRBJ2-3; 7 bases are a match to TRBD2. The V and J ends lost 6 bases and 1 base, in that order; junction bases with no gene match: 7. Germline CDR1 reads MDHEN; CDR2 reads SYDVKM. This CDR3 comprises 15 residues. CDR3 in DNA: TGTGCCAGCAGGTCGGGGGGAGGAGGCACAGATACGCAGTATTTT. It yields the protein CASRSGGGGTDTQYF.

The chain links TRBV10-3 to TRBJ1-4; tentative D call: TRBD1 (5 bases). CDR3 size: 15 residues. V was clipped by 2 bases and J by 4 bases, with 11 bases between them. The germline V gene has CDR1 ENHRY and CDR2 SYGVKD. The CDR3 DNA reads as TGTGCCATCAGTGAGCAGGGAAGCTATAATGAAAAACTGTTTTTT. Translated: CAISEQGSYNEKLFF.

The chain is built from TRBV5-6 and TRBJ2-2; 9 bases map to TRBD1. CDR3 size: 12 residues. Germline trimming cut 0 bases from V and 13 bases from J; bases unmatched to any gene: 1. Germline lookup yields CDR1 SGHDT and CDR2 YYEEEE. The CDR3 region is CASSLVGQGLFF. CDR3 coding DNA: TGTGCCAGCAGCTTGGTGGGACAGGGGCTGTTTTTT.

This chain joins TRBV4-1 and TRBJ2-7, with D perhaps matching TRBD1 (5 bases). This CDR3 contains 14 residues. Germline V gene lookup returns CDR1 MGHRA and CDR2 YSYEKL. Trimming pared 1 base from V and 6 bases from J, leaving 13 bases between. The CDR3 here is CASSQVSRAREQYF. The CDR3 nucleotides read TGCGCCAGCAGCCAAGTGTCCAGGGCACGCGAGCAGTACTTC.

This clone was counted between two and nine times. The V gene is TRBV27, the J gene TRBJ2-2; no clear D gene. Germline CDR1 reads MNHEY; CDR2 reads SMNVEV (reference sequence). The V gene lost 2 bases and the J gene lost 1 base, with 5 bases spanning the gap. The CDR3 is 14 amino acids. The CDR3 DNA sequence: TGTGCCAGCAGTTTACTCTGGAACACCGGGGAGCTGTTTTTT. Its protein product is CASSLLWNTGELFF.

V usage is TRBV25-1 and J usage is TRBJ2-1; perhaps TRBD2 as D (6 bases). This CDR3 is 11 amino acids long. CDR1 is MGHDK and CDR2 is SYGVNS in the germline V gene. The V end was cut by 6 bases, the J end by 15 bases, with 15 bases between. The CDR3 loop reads CASRTAQAGFF. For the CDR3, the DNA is TGTGCCAGCAGGACAGCCCAAGCGGGGTTCTTC.

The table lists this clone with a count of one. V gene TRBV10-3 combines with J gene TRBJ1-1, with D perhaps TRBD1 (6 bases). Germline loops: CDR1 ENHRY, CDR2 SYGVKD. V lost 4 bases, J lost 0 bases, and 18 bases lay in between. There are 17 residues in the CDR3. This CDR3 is CAISATAAGALNTEAFF. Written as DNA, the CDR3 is TGTGCCATCAGTGCGACGGCCGCGGGGGCTTTGAACACTGAAGCTTTCTTT.

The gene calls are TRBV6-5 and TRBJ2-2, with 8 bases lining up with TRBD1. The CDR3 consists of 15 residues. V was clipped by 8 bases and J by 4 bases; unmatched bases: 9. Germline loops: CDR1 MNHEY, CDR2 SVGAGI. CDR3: CASGSDRAGTGELFF. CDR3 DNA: TGTGCCAGCGGGTCGGACAGGGCCGGCACCGGGGAGCTGTTTTTT.

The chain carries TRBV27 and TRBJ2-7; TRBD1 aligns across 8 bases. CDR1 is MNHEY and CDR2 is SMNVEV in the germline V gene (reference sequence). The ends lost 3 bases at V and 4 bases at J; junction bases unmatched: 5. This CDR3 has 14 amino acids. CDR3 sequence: CASSFGQGMYEQYF. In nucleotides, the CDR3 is TGTGCCAGCAGTTTCGGACAGGGTATGTACGAGCAGTACTTC.

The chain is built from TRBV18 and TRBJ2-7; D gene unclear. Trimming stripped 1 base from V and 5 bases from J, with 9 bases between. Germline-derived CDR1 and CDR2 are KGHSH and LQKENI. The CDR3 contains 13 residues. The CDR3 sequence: CASSPQVQDEQYF. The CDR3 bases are TGTGCCAGCTCACCACAGGTTCAGGACGAGCAGTACTTC.